Listed here are 4 T cell receptor beta chains from one sample, sequenced in a study of T cells in Graves' hyperthyroidism and ophthalmopathy. TCR beta CDR3 region amplification was performed from RNA transcripts. Researchers ran a first-round RT-PCR on the TCR CDR3 using the HTBI primer set. MiXCR was run by TCRdb on the multiplex PCR reads, yielding one entry per CDR3 protein. The repertoire consists of 300,000 to 450,000 distinct CDR3 sequences, with more than 11% occurring once and the leading ten covering approximately 11%. The sequencing sample was made of blood. These receptor sequences come from a woman aged 60-75 years with Graves' hyperthyroidism.

Worth noting for this clonotype: One end of the junction varies from germline; a read error may be responsible. This chain connects TRBV19 to TRBJ1-2; no reliable D call. Germline assignment: CDR1 LNHDA and CDR2 SQIVND (reference sequence). This CDR3 is 13 amino acids long. CDR3 bases: TGTGCCAATAGTATGGATCGGGTTAATGGCTACACCTTC. This gives the protein CANSMDRVNGYTF. Supplemented by reference TRBV19 and TRBJ1-2, the full variable domain reads DGGITQSPKYLFRKEGQNVTLSCEQNLNHDAMYWYRQDPGQGLRLIYYSQIVNDFQKGDIAEGYSVSREKKESFPLTVTSAQKNPTAFYLCANSMDRVNGYTFGSGTRLTVV.

The table lists this clonotype with many counts. V usage is TRBV18 and J usage is TRBJ1-4, with 8 positions matching TRBD1. Germline values: CDR1 KGHSH, CDR2 LQKENI. V lost 3 bases and J lost 4; bases outside the gene matches: 4. The CDR3 is 15 residues long. CDR3 in amino acids: CASSPGTGVNEKLFF. CDR3 in DNA: TGTGCCAGCTCACCTGGGACAGGCGTTAATGAAAAACTGTTTTTT.

This clonotype has ten or more counts. Here the CDR3 reads CASSDAPNLEQFF. CDR3 bases: TGTGCCAGCAGTGATGCCCCGAATCTCGAGCAGTTCTTC. The J gene is TRBJ2-1, the V gene TRBV6-1; no firm D call. Germline-derived CDR1 and CDR2 are MNHNS and SASEGT. The CDR3 runs to 13 residues. With 3 bases removed from V and 10 bases from J, the gap between germline ends came to 13 bases.

The chain links TRBV2 to TRBJ2-7; D is undetermined. This CDR3 is built from 15 residues. The ends were cut back, 7 bases at V and 3 bases at J, with 19 bases in the middle. In germline, CDR1 is SNHLY, CDR2 FYNNEI. CDR3 amino acids: CASKLVWALIYEQYF. CDR3 coding DNA: TGTGCCAGCAAATTGGTTTGGGCATTAATCTACGAGCAGTACTTC. The entire variable domain, with the rest obtained from reference TRBV2 and TRBJ2-7, is as follows: EPEVTQTPSHQVTQMGQEVILRCVPISNHLYFYWYRQILGQKVEFLVSFYNNEISEKSEIFDDQFSVERPDGSNFTLKIRSTKLEDSAMYFCASKLVWALIYEQYFGPGTRLTVT.